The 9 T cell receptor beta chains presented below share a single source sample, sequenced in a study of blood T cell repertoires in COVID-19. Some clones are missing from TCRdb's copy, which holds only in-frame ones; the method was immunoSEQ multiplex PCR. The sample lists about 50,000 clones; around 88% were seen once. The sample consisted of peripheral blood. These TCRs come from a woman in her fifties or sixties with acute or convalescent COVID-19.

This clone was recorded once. The CDR3 DNA reads as TGTGCCAGCAGACCCAGCGGGACGGGTAGCTACGAGCAGTACTTC. Translating it yields CASRPSGTGSYEQYF. The V and J genes are TRBV28 and TRBJ2-7; 7 bases fit TRBD2. Germline V gene data show CDR1 as MDHEN and CDR2 as SYDVKM. V trimming: 6 bases; J trimming: 3 bases; junction bases outside the gene matches: 11. The CDR3 consists of 15 residues.

CDR3: CASSERRLAGGNEQFF. CDR3 sequence (DNA): TGTGCCAGCAGTGAACGACGACTAGCGGGAGGAAATGAGCAGTTCTTC. The genes are TRBV6-1 and TRBJ2-1; 13 bases align to TRBD2. The CDR3 loop spans 16 amino acids. The germline V gene encodes CDR1 MNHNS and CDR2 SASEGT. With 2 bases clipped from V and 7 bases from J, the junction kept 5 bases outside the gene matches.

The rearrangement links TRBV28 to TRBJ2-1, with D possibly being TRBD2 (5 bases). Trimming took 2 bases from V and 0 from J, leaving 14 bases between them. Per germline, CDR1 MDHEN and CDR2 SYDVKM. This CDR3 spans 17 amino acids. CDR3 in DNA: TGTGCCAGCAGTTTACTGGCGGGTTTTAACTCCTACAATGAGCAGTTCTTC. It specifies CASSLLAGFNSYNEQFF.

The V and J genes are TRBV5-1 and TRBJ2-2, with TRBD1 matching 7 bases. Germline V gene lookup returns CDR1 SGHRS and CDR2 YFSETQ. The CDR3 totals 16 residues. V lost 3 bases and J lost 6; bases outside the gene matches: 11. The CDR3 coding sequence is TGCGCCAGCAGCTCGAGAACAGGGGTTCCGGCCGGGGAGCTGTTTTTT. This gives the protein CASSSRTGVPAGELFF.

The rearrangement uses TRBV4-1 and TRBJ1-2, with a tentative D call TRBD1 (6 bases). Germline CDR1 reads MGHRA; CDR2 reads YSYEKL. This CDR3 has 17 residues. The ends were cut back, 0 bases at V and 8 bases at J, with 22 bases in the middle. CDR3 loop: CASSQDGPGAGVGGYTF. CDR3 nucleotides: TGCGCCAGCAGCCAAGATGGCCCTGGCGCAGGGGTAGGAGGCTACACCTTC.

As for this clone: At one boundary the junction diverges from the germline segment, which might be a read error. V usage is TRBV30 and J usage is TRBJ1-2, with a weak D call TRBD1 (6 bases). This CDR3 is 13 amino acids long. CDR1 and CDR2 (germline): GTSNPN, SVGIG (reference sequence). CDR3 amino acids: CAWSPGVGGGYTF. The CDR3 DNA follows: TGTGCCTGGAGTCCCGGGGTAGGGGGTGGCTACACTTTC.

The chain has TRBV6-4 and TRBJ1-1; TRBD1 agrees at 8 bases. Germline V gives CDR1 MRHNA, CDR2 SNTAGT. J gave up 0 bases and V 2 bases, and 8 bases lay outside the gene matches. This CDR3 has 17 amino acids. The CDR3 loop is CASSDRTGIPMNTEAFF. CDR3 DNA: TGTGCCAGCAGTGACCGGACAGGGATCCCCATGAACACTGAAGCTTTCTTT.

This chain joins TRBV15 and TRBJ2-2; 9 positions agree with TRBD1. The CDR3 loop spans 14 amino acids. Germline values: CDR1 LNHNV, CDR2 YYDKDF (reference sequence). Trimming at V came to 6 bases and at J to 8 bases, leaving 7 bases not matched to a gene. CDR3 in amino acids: CATSTTGGWGELFF. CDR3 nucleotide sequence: TGTGCCACCAGTACCACAGGGGGCTGGGGGGAGCTGTTTTTT. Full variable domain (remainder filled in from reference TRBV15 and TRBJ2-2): DAMVIQNPRYQVTQFGKPVTLSCSQTLNHNVMYWYQQKSSQAPKLLFHYYDKDFNNEADTPDNFQSRRPNTSFCFLDIRSPGLGDTAMYLCATSTTGGWGELFFGEGSRLTVL.

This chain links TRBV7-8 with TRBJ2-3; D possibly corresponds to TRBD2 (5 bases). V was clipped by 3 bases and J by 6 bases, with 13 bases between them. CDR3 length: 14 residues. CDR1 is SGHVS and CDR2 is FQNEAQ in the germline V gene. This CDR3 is CASSLNGVLDTQYF. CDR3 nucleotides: TGTGCCAGCAGCTTGAACGGGGTCCTGGATACGCAGTATTTT.